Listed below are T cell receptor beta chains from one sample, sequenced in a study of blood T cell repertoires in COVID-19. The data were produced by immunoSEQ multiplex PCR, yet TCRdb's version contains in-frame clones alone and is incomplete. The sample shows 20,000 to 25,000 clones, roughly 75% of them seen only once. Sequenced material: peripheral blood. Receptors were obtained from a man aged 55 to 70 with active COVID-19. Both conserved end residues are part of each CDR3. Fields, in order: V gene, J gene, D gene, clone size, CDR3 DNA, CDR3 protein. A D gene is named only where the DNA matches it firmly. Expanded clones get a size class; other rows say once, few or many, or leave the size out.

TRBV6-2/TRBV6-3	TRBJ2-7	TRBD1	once	TGTGCCAGCAGTTACTCAAGACAGGGGGCGGGATACGAGCAGTACTTC	CASSYSRQGAGYEQYF
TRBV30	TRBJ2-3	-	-	TGTGCCTGGGGGGACACCGATGGCACAGATACGCAGTATTTT	CAWGDTDGTDTQYF
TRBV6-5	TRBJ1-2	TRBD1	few	TGTGCCAGCAGTCCCTGGACAGGGACCTATGGCTACACCTTC	CASSPWTGTYGYTF
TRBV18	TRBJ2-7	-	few	TGTGCCAGCTCACCACTACAACAGGGTAGGGGCTCCTACGAGCAGTACTTC	CASSPLQQGRGSYEQYF
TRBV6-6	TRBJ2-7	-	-	TGTGCCAGCAAACTACACCGGGACACTAACTACGAGCAGTACTTC	CASKLHRDTNYEQYF
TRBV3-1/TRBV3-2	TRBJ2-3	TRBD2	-	TGTGCCAGCGGCGGGAGGAGCACAGATACGCAGTATTTT	CASGGRSTDTQYF
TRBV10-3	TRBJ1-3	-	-	TGTGCCACCAGCGACATGCCTGGAAACACCATATATTTT	CATSDMPGNTIYF
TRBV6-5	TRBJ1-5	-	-	TGTGCCAGCAGAATGGCGGGGGGCGCGGGGCAGCCCCAGCATTTT	CASRMAGGAGQPQHF
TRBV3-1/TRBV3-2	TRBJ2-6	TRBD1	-	TGTGCCAGCAGCGGCCGGGACAGGGGGTCTGGGGCCAACGTCCTGACTTTC	CASSGRDRGSGANVLTF
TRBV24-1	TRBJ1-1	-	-	TGTGCCACCAGTGATGAGCAGGGAGGGGGAAGAACTGAAGCTTTCTTT	CATSDEQGGGRTEAFF
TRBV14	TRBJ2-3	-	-	TGTGCCAGCGGACTTCTCACAGATACGCAGTATTTT	CASGLLTDTQYF
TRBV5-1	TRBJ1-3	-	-	TGCGCCAGCAGCTTCTTTAGCTCTGGAAACACCATATATTTT	CASSFFSSGNTIYF
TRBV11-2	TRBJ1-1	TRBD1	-	TGTGCCAGCAGCCAGGGACAGGCTCTCCAAGCTTTCTTT	CASSQGQALQAFF
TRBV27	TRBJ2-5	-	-	TGTGCCAGCAGTCCCCACACGTCGAGGGTTCGAGAGACCCAGTACTTC	CASSPHTSRVRETQYF
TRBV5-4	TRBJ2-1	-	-	TGTGCCAGCAGCTTGGGAGGGCTCGAGCAGTTCTTC	CASSLGGLEQFF
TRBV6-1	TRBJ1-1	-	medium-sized	TGTGCCAGCAGTGAAGGATGGCAGATGAACACTGAAGCTTTCTTT	CASSEGWQMNTEAFF
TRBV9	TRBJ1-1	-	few	TGTGCCAGCAGCCGACAGAGCATGAACACTGAAGCTTTCTTT	CASSRQSMNTEAFF
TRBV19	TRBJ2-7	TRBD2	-	TGTGCCAGTAGTATCTTTGGCGGGAGGGAGACCTACGAGCAGTACTTC	CASSIFGGRETYEQYF
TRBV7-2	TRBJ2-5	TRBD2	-	TGTGCCAGCAGCAAGACTAGCGGAAACCAAGAGACCCAGTACTTC	CASSKTSGNQETQYF
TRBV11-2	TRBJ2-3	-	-	TGTGCCAGCAGCTCCCGCCGACGGACAAACCCAGATACGCAGTATTTT	CASSSRRRTNPDTQYF
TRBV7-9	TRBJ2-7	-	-	TGTGCCAGCACTCCTAGCGACCCCTACGAGCAGTACTTC	CASTPSDPYEQYF
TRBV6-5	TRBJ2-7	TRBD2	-	TGTGCCAGCAGTTCCGGGACTAGCGCCAACTACGAGCAGTACTTC	CASSSGTSANYEQYF
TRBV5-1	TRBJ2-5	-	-	TGCGCCAGCAGCAACGGACAGCCACGGGAGACCCAGTACTTC	CASSNGQPRETQYF
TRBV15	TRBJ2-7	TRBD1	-	TGTGCCACCAGCAGAGCTGGGACAGGGGTGGGCGAGCAGTACTTC	CATSRAGTGVGEQYF
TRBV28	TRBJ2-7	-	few	TGTGCCAGCAGTTTAGTGGGGAGCTCCTACGAGCAGTACTTC	CASSLVGSSYEQYF
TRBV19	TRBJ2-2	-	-	TGTGCCAGTAGGATACAGGGCACCGGGGAGCTGTTTTTT	CASRIQGTGELFF
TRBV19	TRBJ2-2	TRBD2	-	TGTGCCAGTAGTATAGCGAGACTAGCGGGAGGGACCGGGGAGCTGTTTTTT	CASSIARLAGGTGELFF
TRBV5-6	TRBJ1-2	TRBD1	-	TGTGCCAGCAGCCGGGACAGGGGCAACTATGGCTACACCTTC	CASSRDRGNYGYTF
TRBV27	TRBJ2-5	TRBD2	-	TGTGCCAGCAGTTTAAATCTAGCGGGAAGACAAGAGACCCAGTACTTC	CASSLNLAGRQETQYF
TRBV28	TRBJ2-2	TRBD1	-	TGTGCCAGCAGGCCTACAGGGGGCACCGGGGAGCTGTTTTTT	CASRPTGGTGELFF
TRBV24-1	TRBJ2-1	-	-	TGTGCCACCAGTGATTCGGTGGACAACTACAATGAGCAGTTCTTC	CATSDSVDNYNEQFF
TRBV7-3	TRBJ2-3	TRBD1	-	TGTGCCAGCAGCCCACCGGCGGACAGGCGCACAGATACGCAGTATTTT	CASSPPADRRTDTQYF
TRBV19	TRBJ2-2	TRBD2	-	TGTGCCACCGGGACTAGCGGGAGTAACACCGGGGAGCTGTTTTTT	CATGTSGSNTGELFF
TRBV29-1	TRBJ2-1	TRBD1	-	TGCAGCGTTGAAGGACAGGGGGCATTGGGCGGGTCTTACAATGAGCAGTTCTTC	CSVEGQGALGGSYNEQFF
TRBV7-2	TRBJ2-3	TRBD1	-	TGTGCCAGCAGCACGCAAGCCGGGACAGGGGCAGATACGCAGTATTTT	CASSTQAGTGADTQYF
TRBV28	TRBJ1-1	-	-	TGTGCCAGCAGTTTGCAGGGGAACACTGAAGCTTTCTTT	CASSLQGNTEAFF
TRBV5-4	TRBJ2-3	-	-	TGTGCCAGCAGCTCATTGACAGGAACAGATACGCAGTATTTT	CASSSLTGTDTQYF
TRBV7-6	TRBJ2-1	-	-	TGTGCCAGCAGCTTAGTTCTAAGCTCCTACAATGAGCAGTTCTTC	CASSLVLSSYNEQFF
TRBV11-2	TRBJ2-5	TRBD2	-	TGTGCCAGCAGCTTCGGCCTAGCGGGACACTCAGAGACCCAGTACTTC	CASSFGLAGHSETQYF
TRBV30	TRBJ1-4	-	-	TGTGCCTGGAGTGTGCGGAGATCGAATGAAAAACTGTTTTTT	CAWSVRRSNEKLFF
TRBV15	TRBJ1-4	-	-	TGTGCCACCAGCAGAGATCTACGGCAGGGAAAGGAAAAACTGTTTTTT	CATSRDLRQGKEKLFF